The following is a TCR beta chain sequence with its context. Primers: 60 Vbeta forward and 13 Jbeta reverse. Repertoires were generated with immunoSEQ multiplex PCR, while TCRdb's copy carries only in-frame clones and drops some. This sample has approximately 160,000 clones, with roughly 77% found just once. This sample is drawn from a study of cytomegalovirus exposure and HLA in healthy donors. The CDR3 covers 13 residues. The V gene's germline CDR1 is SGHRS and CDR2 YFSETQ. V was pared by 3 bases and J by 9 bases, with 8 bases of the junction left unmatched. Sequencing was performed on PBMCs. The TCR originated in a man younger than 35 in good health and CMV-seropositive. This chain uses TRBV5-1 with TRBJ2-5; 7 nucleotides line up with TRBD1. As DNA, the CDR3 is TGCGCCAGCAGCTCTGGACAGGACGGGGCCCAGTACTTC. Translated: CASSSGQDGAQYF.